These T cell receptor beta chains were read from a single sample in a study of beta chain features in type 1 diabetes. TCRdb keeps only in-frame clones here, not all; method: immunoSEQ multiplex PCR. The table lists hundreds of thousands of clones, 15% to 19% of them singletons. Sequenced material: naive CD4+ T cells from blood. The receptors were gathered from a man younger than 35 in good health. Each CDR3 is given with its conserved first and last residue. A D gene is named only where the DNA matches it firmly. Clone size is given for some rows only: seen once, a few or many times, or a class if the clone is expanded.

clone_size,j_call,v_call,d_call,cdr3_nt,cdr3_aa
-,TRBJ1-5,TRBV7-2,-,TGTGCCAGCAGCTTAGGGGCGGGACGGGATAGCAATCAGCCCCAGCATTTT,CASSLGAGRDSNQPQHF
few,TRBJ2-3,TRBV7-7,TRBD2,TGTGCCAGCAGCGCTACTACTAGCGGGAGAGTCCCACCATATACGCAGTATTTT,CASSATTSGRVPPYTQYF
few,TRBJ1-2,TRBV4-1,-,TGCGCCAGCAGACGGACCGGAGGCTATGGCTACACCTTC,CASRRTGGYGYTF
few,TRBJ1-1,TRBV28,-,TGTGCCACCCTACAGGGTACATCCTCAGCTTTCTTT,CATLQGTSSAFF
-,TRBJ1-4,TRBV7-2,TRBD1,TGTGCCAGCAGCCAAGGGGGCGCGGGTGAAAAACTGTTTTTT,CASSQGGAGEKLFF
-,TRBJ2-2,TRBV5-1,-,TGCGCCAGCAGCCCTGATGGGACAACGAACACCGGGGAGCTGTTTTTT,CASSPDGTTNTGELFF
-,TRBJ2-5,TRBV18,TRBD2,TGTGCCAGCTCACCTGAGGGACTAGCCGAGACCCAGTACTTC,CASSPEGLAETQYF
once,TRBJ2-1,TRBV9,TRBD2,TGTGCCAGCAGCGTTGACGGACTAGCGCGTAATGAGCAGTTCTTC,CASSVDGLARNEQFF
few,TRBJ2-2,TRBV18,TRBD2,TGTGCCAGCTCACCACTATCCCTACTAGCGGGAAACACCGGGGAGCTGTTTTTT,CASSPLSLLAGNTGELFF
-,TRBJ2-7,TRBV19,TRBD2,TGTGCCAGTAGTATCTTCACCCTAGCGGGAACCTTCTACGAGCAGTACTTC,CASSIFTLAGTFYEQYF
few,TRBJ2-7,TRBV19,-,TGTGCCAGTAAAGGGGCGATCTCCTACGAGCAGTACTTC,CASKGAISYEQYF
-,TRBJ1-6,TRBV18,-,TGTGCCAGCTCGCCTAGGGGAGATTCACCCCTCCACTTT,CASSPRGDSPLHF
-,TRBJ1-1,TRBV21-1,-,TGTGCCAGCTGGGTTTGGGGGCCGGAGGACACTGAAGCTTTCTTT,CASWVWGPEDTEAFF
few,TRBJ1-4,TRBV4-1,-,TGCGCCAGCAGCCAAGACTCCGTAAGAAATGAAAAACTGTTTTTT,CASSQDSVRNEKLFF
-,TRBJ2-7,TRBV7-6,TRBD2,TGTGCCAGCAGCTTTCGGGGGGCCTACGAGCAGTACTTC,CASSFRGAYEQYF
few,TRBJ2-1,TRBV28,TRBD2,TGTGCCAGCAGTACAGCGGGGGGGCAGTTCTTC,CASSTAGGQFF
few,TRBJ2-5,TRBV27,-,TGTGCCAGCAGTTCCCCGTACCAAGAGACCCAGTACTTC,CASSSPYQETQYF
few,TRBJ2-1,TRBV30,TRBD1,TGTGCCTGGAGCCGACAGGGATCCTTCTACAATGAGCAGTTCTTC,CAWSRQGSFYNEQFF
-,TRBJ2-7,TRBV9,TRBD1,TGTGCCAGCAGTACGACCGGACAGGGTTTTTCCTACGAGCAGTACTTC,CASSTTGQGFSYEQYF
few,TRBJ2-7,TRBV6-4,-,TGTGCCAGCAAGCACGGATACGAGCAGTACTTC,CASKHGYEQYF
-,TRBJ2-1,TRBV7-2,-,TGTGCCAGCAGCCGGACGGGGACATCTGGCTATGAGCAGTTCTTC,CASSRTGTSGYEQFF
-,TRBJ1-1,TRBV30,-,TGTGCCTGGAGTAGTCGGGGGGCCGCTGAAGCTTTCTTT,CAWSSRGAAEAFF
few,TRBJ1-4,TRBV4-3,TRBD1,TGCGCCAGCAGCCAACCCGGACAGGAATTTGAAAAACTGTTTTTT,CASSQPGQEFEKLFF
few,TRBJ1-1,TRBV5-1,-,TGCGCCAGCAGCTGGCTAGGGATAGGCACTGAAGCTTTCTTT,CASSWLGIGTEAFF
-,TRBJ2-2,TRBV6-5,TRBD1,TGTGCCAGCAGATTACAGGGGGCAGGGACCGGGGAGCTGTTTTTT,CASRLQGAGTGELFF
-,TRBJ2-1,TRBV10-2,TRBD2,TGCGCCAGCAGTGATCGGACTAGAGCCTACAATGAGCAGTTCTTC,CASSDRTRAYNEQFF
few,TRBJ1-5,TRBV10-3,-,TGTGCCATCAGTGGGGGGGGCGATCAGCCCCAGCATTTT,CAISGGGDQPQHF
-,TRBJ1-2,TRBV5-6,-,TGTGCCAGCAGCATCGGGGCTAACTATGGCTACACCTTC,CASSIGANYGYTF
once,TRBJ1-2,TRBV7-8,-,TGTGCCAGCAGCCGTAAGACAGAGTCGTATGGCTACACCTTC,CASSRKTESYGYTF
few,TRBJ1-4,TRBV13,-,TGTGCCAGCAGCCTGCGGCCTGGAGGGGATGAAAAACTGTTTTTT,CASSLRPGGDEKLFF
-,TRBJ2-5,TRBV7-2,TRBD2,TGTGCCAGCAGCTTCCGTCTAGCGGGGCTTCAAGAGACCCAGTACTTC,CASSFRLAGLQETQYF
-,TRBJ2-7,TRBV4-3,-,TGCGCCAGCAGCCAAGAGGACGAGCAGTACTTC,CASSQEDEQYF
few,TRBJ1-1,TRBV21-1,-,TGTGCCAGCAGCAAAGGGACAGGGCACACTGAAGCTTTCTTT,CASSKGTGHTEAFF
few,TRBJ1-1,TRBV20-1,-,TGCAGTGCTAGAGATTTCCGTGAAGCTTTCTTT,CSARDFREAFF
few,TRBJ1-1,TRBV7-2,TRBD1,TGTGCCAGCAGCCGCACAGGGGGTAACACTGAAGCTTTCTTT,CASSRTGGNTEAFF
few,TRBJ2-4,TRBV28,TRBD2,TGTGCCAGCAACCTGGGGGGGTCCAAAAACATTCAGTACTTC,CASNLGGSKNIQYF
-,TRBJ2-2,TRBV9,-,TGTGCCAGCAGCGTCAGGAACACCGGGGAGCTGTTTTTT,CASSVRNTGELFF
few,TRBJ2-7,TRBV27,-,TGTGCCAGCAGCCCGATACAGGGCTACGAGCAGTACTTC,CASSPIQGYEQYF
-,TRBJ1-2,TRBV9,-,TGTGCCAGCAGCGCCAGGGCCAGCAACTATGGCTACACCTTC,CASSARASNYGYTF
-,TRBJ1-1,TRBV7-2,-,TGTGCCAGCAGCTTACAGGGACTCAACACTGAAGCTTTCTTT,CASSLQGLNTEAFF
few,TRBJ2-6,TRBV10-3,-,TGTGCCACCAACGGGGTCTCTGGGGCCAACGTCCTGACTTTC,CATNGVSGANVLTF
few,TRBJ1-1,TRBV5-4,-,TGTGCCAGCAGCTTACAGGGTAGAGTCACTGAAGCTTTCTTT,CASSLQGRVTEAFF
few,TRBJ2-1,TRBV28,TRBD2,TGTGCCAGCAGTCCGACTAGCCGAAGCTCCTACAATGAGCAGTTCTTC,CASSPTSRSSYNEQFF
few,TRBJ2-1,TRBV6-6,TRBD2,TGTGCCAGCAGTACACGGACTAGCGGGAGACAAGGGCAGCAGTTCTTC,CASSTRTSGRQGQQFF
-,TRBJ1-3,TRBV7-7,-,TGTGCTAGCAGCTTAGACGATCGAAACACCATATATTTT,CASSLDDRNTIYF
-,TRBJ1-1,TRBV25-1,-,TGTGCCAGCAGTGACCAAGGGGCGGGTGAAGCTTTCTTT,CASSDQGAGEAFF
-,TRBJ2-3,TRBV18,TRBD2,TGTGCCAGCTCACCGGTTAGCGGGGGCACAGATACGCAGTATTTT,CASSPVSGGTDTQYF
-,TRBJ1-1,TRBV7-9,-,TGTGCCAGCAGCCCTGGGAGTCAATTCGTTAAAGCTTTCTTT,CASSPGSQFVKAFF
few,TRBJ2-7,TRBV6-5,-,TGTGCCAGCAGTAACCGGGATATCCGTTACGAGCAGTACTTC,CASSNRDIRYEQYF
-,TRBJ2-5,TRBV10-3,-,TGTGCCATCAGTGGGGACCCCGGGACCCAGTACTTC,CAISGDPGTQYF
few,TRBJ2-3,TRBV10-3,TRBD2,TGTGCCATCCGGCGGGAGGGAAGCACAGATACGCAGTATTTT,CAIRREGSTDTQYF
-,TRBJ2-7,TRBV5-1,-,TGCGCCAGCAGCTCGGACAACTACGAGCAGTACTTC,CASSSDNYEQYF